The 27 T cell receptor beta chains presented below share a single source sample, sequenced in a study of long-term antiretroviral therapy in people with HIV. Researchers report immunoSEQ v3.0 was run at survey level. Clones were read by immunoSEQ multiplex PCR, and TCRdb kept only the in-frame ones, dropping some. The sample records about 27,000 clones, around four fifths being singletons. The material was unsorted PBMCs, obtained 0.8 years before starting antiretroviral therapy. The receptors stem from a man younger than 35 with HIV.

This clone was seen once. The rearrangement uses TRBV6-1 and TRBJ2-1; D is undetermined. The length of the CDR3 is 13 residues. Looked up from germline, CDR1 is MNHNS and CDR2 is SASEGT. V was shortened by 0 bases and J by 4 bases, with 4 bases between the two germline ends. CDR3 bases: TGTGCCAGCAGTGAAGCGGTATACAATGAGCAGTTCTTC. This encodes CASSEAVYNEQFF.

The chain has TRBV12-5 and TRBJ1-1, with D tentatively TRBD1 (5 bases). V was clipped by 7 bases and J by 3 bases, with 21 bases between them. Germline V gives CDR1 LGHNT, CDR2 FRNRAP. The CDR3 runs to 16 residues. This CDR3 is CASASGQVGRYTEAFF. CDR3 nucleotides: TGTGCTAGTGCCTCGGGGCAGGTAGGACGGTACACTGAAGCTTTCTTT.

In DNA form, the CDR3 reads TGTGCCAGCACCCCGGGACTTTCCTATGGCTACACCTTC. This encodes CASTPGLSYGYTF. The chain has TRBV7-9 and TRBJ1-2; possibly TRBD1 for D (5 bases). The CDR3 totals 13 residues. Per germline, CDR1 SEHNR and CDR2 FQNEAQ (reference sequence). The V end lost 7 bases, the J end lost 4 bases, and 13 bases lay between the germline ends. Full variable domain (outside the CDR3, taken from reference TRBV7-9 and TRBJ1-2): DTGVSQNPRHKITKRGQNVTFRCDPISEHNRLYWYRQTLGQGPEFLTYFQNEAQLEKSRLLSDRFSAERPKGSFSTLEIQRTEQGDSAMYLCASTPGLSYGYTFGSGTRLTVV.

The V gene is TRBV6-1, the J gene TRBJ1-2; TRBD1 agrees at 7 bases. The CDR3 is 14 residues long. V trimming: 0 bases; J trimming: 8 bases; junction bases outside the gene matches: 6. CDR1 MNHNS and CDR2 SASEGT come from the germline V gene. The chain's CDR3 is CASSEAGTGAGYTF. The CDR3 DNA reads as TGTGCCAGCAGTGAAGCGGGCACAGGGGCCGGCTACACCTTC.

The chain is built from TRBV28 and TRBJ1-1, with a tentative D call TRBD1 (6 bases). CDR3 length: 15 residues. V was trimmed by 6 bases and J by 1 base, leaving 15 bases between them. CDR1 is MDHEN, CDR2 SYDVKM, per germline. CDR3 in amino acids: CASSHRDGGNTEAFF. The CDR3 nucleotides read TGTGCCAGCAGCCACAGGGATGGAGGGAACACTGAAGCTTTCTTT.

The chain has TRBV19 and TRBJ1-5; 7 bases line up with TRBD1. The junction had 12 bases not matched to a gene; V was cut back by 7 bases and J by 0 bases. Germline assignment: CDR1 LNHDA and CDR2 SQIVND (reference sequence). The CDR3 extends over 17 amino acids. The DNA for the CDR3 is TGTGCCAGTACGGTTTGGGACAGACTCTATAGCAATCAGCCCCAGCATTTT. It yields the protein CASTVWDRLYSNQPQHF. Full variable domain (missing parts from reference TRBV19 and TRBJ1-5): DGGITQSPKYLFRKEGQNVTLSCEQNLNHDAMYWYRQDPGQGLRLIYYSQIVNDFQKGDIAEGYSVSREKKESFPLTVTSAQKNPTAFYLCASTVWDRLYSNQPQHFGDGTRLSIL.

V and J are TRBV15 and TRBJ2-7; D unresolved. Germline V gene sequence: CDR1 LNHNV, CDR2 YYDKDF (reference sequence). This CDR3 spans 13 amino acids. Trimming took off 0 bases at V and 1 base at J, with 4 bases between the two ends. The CDR3 nucleotides read TGTGCCACCAGCAGAGACTTATCCTACGAGCAGTACTTC. It translates to CATSRDLSYEQYF. Based on the CDR3 plus reference TRBV15 and TRBJ2-7, the full variable domain is DAMVIQNPRYQVTQFGKPVTLSCSQTLNHNVMYWYQQKSSQAPKLLFHYYDKDFNNEADTPDNFQSRRPNTSFCFLDIRSPGLGDTAMYLCATSRDLSYEQYFGPGTRLTVT.

V is TRBV7-9 and J is TRBJ2-3; the D is unclear. CDR1 and CDR2 (germline): SEHNR, FQNEAQ (reference sequence). Deletions cut 3 bases from V and 4 bases from J, with 5 bases between. The CDR3 has 12 residues. CDR3 DNA: TGTGCCAGCAGCTTGAGTGCAGATACGCAGTATTTT. It translates to CASSLSADTQYF. Together with reference TRBV7-9 and TRBJ2-3, the CDR3 gives the full variable domain: DTGVSQNPRHKITKRGQNVTFRCDPISEHNRLYWYRQTLGQGPEFLTYFQNEAQLEKSRLLSDRFSAERPKGSFSTLEIQRTEQGDSAMYLCASSLSADTQYFGPGTRLTVL.

The gene calls are TRBV15 and TRBJ1-2; no clear D gene. The CDR3 is 12 amino acids. Trimming left V 0 bases short and J 5 bases short, with 4 bases between. In germline, CDR1 is LNHNV, CDR2 YYDKDF (reference sequence). The CDR3 reads CATSRDGYGYTF. CDR3 DNA sequence: TGTGCCACCAGCAGAGACGGATATGGCTACACCTTC.

This clone is labeled as medium-sized. The CDR3 DNA is TGCGCCAGCAGCTTGGGCCTCAATGAGCAGTTCTTC. Residues: CASSLGLNEQFF. The chain carries TRBV5-1 and TRBJ2-1; no clear D gene. Germline CDR1 and CDR2: SGHRS and YFSETQ. Between the trimmed V and J ends, which lost 0 bases and 6 bases, there was a span of 4 bases. The CDR3 has 12 amino acids.

CDR3 DNA: TGCGCCAGCAGCTTGGTCTTACCCGCGAACACCGGGGAGCTGTTTTTT. Amino acid sequence: CASSLVLPANTGELFF. The V call is TRBV5-1, the J call TRBJ2-2; D ambiguous. With 0 bases removed from V and 0 bases from J, the gap between germline ends came to 9 bases. The CDR3 is made up of 16 amino acids. Germline V gene data show CDR1 as SGHRS and CDR2 as YFSETQ.

The chain is built from TRBV7-9 and TRBJ1-1; D may be TRBD1 (5 bases). The CDR3 is 14 residues long. With 5 bases removed from V and 4 bases from J, the gap between germline ends came to 14 bases. CDR1 is SEHNR, CDR2 FQNEAQ, per germline (reference sequence). The CDR3 region has the DNA TGTGCCAGCAGCCTGGGGGTATACGGCACTGAAGCTTTCTTT. It codes for CASSLGVYGTEAFF.

This chain connects TRBV5-5 to TRBJ1-1; D gene uncertain. CDR1 and CDR2 from the germline V gene are SGHKS and YYEKEE (reference sequence). This CDR3 contains 13 residues. Trimming took off 4 bases at V and 3 bases at J, with 10 bases between the two ends. The CDR3 nucleotides are TGTGCCAGCAGCCCCCATGGGGACACTGAAGCTTTCTTT. Protein product: CASSPHGDTEAFF.

The rearrangement uses TRBV2 and TRBJ2-2, with D perhaps matching TRBD1 (6 bases). Germline values: CDR1 SNHLY, CDR2 FYNNEI. There are 14 residues in the CDR3. Trimming removed 6 bases at V and 6 bases at J, with 14 bases between. The CDR3 region is CASRVDRRPGELFF. In DNA form, the CDR3 reads TGTGCCAGCAGGGTAGACAGGAGACCCGGGGAGCTGTTTTTT.

The chain recombines TRBV11-2 with TRBJ2-5; 11 bases are shared with TRBD2. CDR1 SGHAT and CDR2 FQNNGV come from the germline V gene. Trimming cost V 2 bases and J 1 base; bases outside gene matches: 9. The CDR3 loop spans 18 amino acids. Here the CDR3 reads CASSLYTGTSGPQETQYF. The CDR3 region has the DNA TGTGCCAGCAGCTTATATACCGGGACTAGCGGTCCCCAAGAGACCCAGTACTTC.

V gene TRBV4-2 combines with J gene TRBJ1-2, with TRBD1 matching over 7 bases. The CDR3 extends over 16 amino acids. Trimming at V came to 0 bases and at J to 6 bases, leaving 10 bases not matched to a gene. Per germline, CDR1 LGHNA and CDR2 YNFKEQ. CDR3 bases: TGTGCCAGCAGCCAAGAGATGACAGGGTTAGCGGATGGCTACACCTTC. Its translation: CASSQEMTGLADGYTF.

V usage is TRBV6-1 and J usage is TRBJ1-2; 10 bases are shared with TRBD1. Per the germline V gene, CDR1 is MNHNS and CDR2 is SASEGT. This CDR3 region has 15 residues. The V gene end was trimmed by 6 bases and the J gene end by 2 bases; junction bases not matched to a gene: 6. CDR3 sequence reads: CASSAGQGVNYGYTF. CDR3 nucleotides: TGTGCCAGCAGCGCTGGACAGGGGGTGAACTATGGCTACACCTTC.

The rearrangement joins TRBV6-1 to TRBJ1-2; the match to TRBD1 covers 9 bases. The CDR3 is 14 amino acids. Germline assignment: CDR1 MNHNS and CDR2 SASEGT. V was pared by 1 base and J by 7 bases, with 4 bases of the junction left unmatched. CDR3 in amino acids: CASSEDRGPAGYTF. As DNA, the CDR3 is TGTGCCAGCAGTGAAGACAGGGGGCCTGCTGGCTACACCTTC.

The chain recombines TRBV19 with TRBJ2-7; 8 bases agree with TRBD2. V lost 2 bases to trimming and J lost 4 bases; unmatched junction nucleotides: 4. Per germline, CDR1 LNHDA and CDR2 SQIVND (reference sequence). This CDR3 comprises 14 residues. CDR3 DNA sequence: TGTGCCAGTAGTATAAGCGGGGGAGAATACGAGCAGTACTTC. Amino acid sequence: CASSISGGEYEQYF.

This sequence joins TRBV6-5 and TRBJ2-3, with 8 nucleotides matching TRBD2. The ends lost 6 bases at V and 5 bases at J; junction bases unmatched: 10. The CDR3 has 15 amino acids. The germline V gene encodes CDR1 MNHEY and CDR2 SVGAGI. For the CDR3, the DNA is TGTGCCAGCAGGGGGCTTAGCGGGGTCCAAGATACGCAGTATTTT. Protein sequence: CASRGLSGVQDTQYF.

The rearrangement links TRBV2 to TRBJ2-1; no reliable D call. Germline loops: CDR1 SNHLY, CDR2 FYNNEI. V lost 7 bases and J 7 bases, leaving 8 bases between the germline ends. The CDR3 is 11 amino acids. In DNA, the CDR3 is TGTGCCAGCATGGAGAGGAATGAGCAGTTCTTC. Translation: CASMERNEQFF.

J is TRBJ2-7 and V is TRBV27; D possibly matches TRBD1 or TRBD2 (5 bases each). This CDR3 spans 15 amino acids. Germline V gives CDR1 MNHEY, CDR2 SMNVEV (reference sequence). V lost 6 bases, J lost 4 bases, and 19 bases lay in between. The CDR3 here is CASSINGATEYEQYF. DNA of the CDR3: TGTGCCAGCAGCATAAACGGGGCGACAGAGTACGAGCAGTACTTC.

The chain joins TRBV19 to TRBJ1-1, with a weak D call TRBD1 (6 bases). Trimming removed 3 bases at V and 0 bases at J, with 14 bases between. The CDR3 runs to 16 residues. Per the germline V gene, CDR1 is LNHDA and CDR2 is SQIVND (reference sequence). This chain's CDR3 is CASSIQGRGMNTEAFF. Here the CDR3 DNA reads TGTGCCAGTAGTATTCAGGGGAGGGGAATGAACACTGAAGCTTTCTTT.

V is TRBV4-1 and J is TRBJ2-1; 14 bases are shared with TRBD2. The CDR3 has 16 amino acids. The V and J ends lost 0 bases and 9 bases, in that order; junction bases with no gene match: 4. Germline-derived CDR1 and CDR2 are MGHRA and YSYEKL. The CDR3 DNA is TGCGCCAGCAGCCAAGAGGGACTAGCGGGAGACCCTGAGCAGTTCTTC. Amino acids: CASSQEGLAGDPEQFF.

The V call is TRBV9, the J call TRBJ2-2, with 8 bases that match TRBD2. J lost 3 bases, V lost 0 bases, and 7 bases had no gene match. CDR3 length equals 17 residues. CDR1 SGDLS and CDR2 YYNGEE come from the germline V gene. The CDR3 DNA reads as TGTGCCAGCAGCGTAGGGGGGGCTAGCGGGTACACCGGGGAGCTGTTTTTT. Encoded protein: CASSVGGASGYTGELFF.

This clone was picked up a small number of times. J is TRBJ1-5 and V is TRBV6-1; TRBD1 matches at 8 bases. Germline V CDR1 and CDR2: MNHNS, SASEGT. Unmatched junction bases numbered 2, after V lost 3 bases and J lost 4 bases. This CDR3 has 14 residues. The CDR3 protein is CASSEYRGNQPQHF. The DNA for the CDR3 is TGTGCCAGCAGTGAGTACAGGGGGAATCAGCCCCAGCATTTT.

The chain links TRBV14 to TRBJ2-1, with TRBD1 matching over 9 bases. Trimming at V came to 5 bases and at J to 9 bases, leaving 11 bases not matched to a gene. CDR1 is SGHDN, CDR2 FVKESK, per germline. This CDR3 has 15 residues. The CDR3 DNA reads TGTGCCAGCAGCTCTACAGGGGGCAGGCGTAGTGAGCAGTTCTTC. Protein product: CASSSTGGRRSEQFF. The full variable domain, rest sourced from reference TRBV14 and TRBJ2-1, is EAGVTQFPSHSVIEKGQTVTLRCDPISGHDNLYWYRRVMGKEIKFLLHFVKESKQDESGMPNNRFLAERTGGTYSTLKVQPAELEDSGVYFCASSSTGGRRSEQFFGPGTRLTVL.